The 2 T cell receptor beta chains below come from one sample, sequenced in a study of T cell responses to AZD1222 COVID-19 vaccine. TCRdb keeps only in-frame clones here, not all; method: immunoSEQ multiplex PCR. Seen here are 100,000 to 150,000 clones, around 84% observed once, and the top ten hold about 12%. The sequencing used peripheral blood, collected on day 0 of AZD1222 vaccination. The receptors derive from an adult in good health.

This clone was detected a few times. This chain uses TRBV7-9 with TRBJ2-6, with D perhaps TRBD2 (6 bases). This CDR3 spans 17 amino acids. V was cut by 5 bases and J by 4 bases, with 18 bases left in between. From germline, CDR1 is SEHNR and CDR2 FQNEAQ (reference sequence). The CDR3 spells CASSPDDGGSGANVLTF. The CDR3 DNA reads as TGTGCCAGCAGCCCAGACGATGGGGGGTCAGGGGCCAACGTCCTGACTTTC. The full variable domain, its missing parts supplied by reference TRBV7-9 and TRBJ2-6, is DTGVSQNPRHKITKRGQNVTFRCDPISEHNRLYWYRQTLGQGPEFLTYFQNEAQLEKSRLLSDRFSAERPKGSFSTLEIQRTEQGDSAMYLCASSPDDGGSGANVLTFGAGSRLTVL.

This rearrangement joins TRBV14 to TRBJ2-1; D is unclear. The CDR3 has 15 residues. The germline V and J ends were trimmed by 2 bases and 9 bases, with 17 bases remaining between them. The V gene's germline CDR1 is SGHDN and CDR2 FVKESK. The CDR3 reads CASSQPGWTDGEQFF. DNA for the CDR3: TGTGCCAGCAGCCAACCCGGTTGGACCGATGGTGAGCAGTTCTTC.